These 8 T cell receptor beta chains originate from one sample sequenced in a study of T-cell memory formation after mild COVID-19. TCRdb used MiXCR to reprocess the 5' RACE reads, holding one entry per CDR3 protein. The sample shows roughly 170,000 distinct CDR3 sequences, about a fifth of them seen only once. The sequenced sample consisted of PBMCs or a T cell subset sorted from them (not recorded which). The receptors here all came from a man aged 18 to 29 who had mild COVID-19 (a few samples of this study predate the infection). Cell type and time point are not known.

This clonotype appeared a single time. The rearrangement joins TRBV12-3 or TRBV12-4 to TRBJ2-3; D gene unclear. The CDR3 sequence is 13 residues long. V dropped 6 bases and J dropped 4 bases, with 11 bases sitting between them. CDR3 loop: CASRTTGADTQYF. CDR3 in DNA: TGTGCCAGCAGGACGACCGGCGCAGATACGCAGTATTTT.

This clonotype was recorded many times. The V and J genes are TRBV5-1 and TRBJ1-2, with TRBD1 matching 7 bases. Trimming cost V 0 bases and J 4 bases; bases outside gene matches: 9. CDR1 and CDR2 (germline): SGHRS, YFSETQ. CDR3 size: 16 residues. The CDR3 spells CASSLGGGTVGYGYTF. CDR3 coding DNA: TGCGCCAGCAGCTTGGGAGGCGGGACAGTCGGCTATGGCTACACCTTC. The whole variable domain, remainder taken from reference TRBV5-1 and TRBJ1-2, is KAGVTQTPRYLIKTRGQQVTLSCSPISGHRSVSWYQQTPGQGLQFLFEYFSETQRNKGNFPGRFSGRQFSNSRSEMNVSTLELGDSALYLCASSLGGGTVGYGYTFGSGTRLTVV.

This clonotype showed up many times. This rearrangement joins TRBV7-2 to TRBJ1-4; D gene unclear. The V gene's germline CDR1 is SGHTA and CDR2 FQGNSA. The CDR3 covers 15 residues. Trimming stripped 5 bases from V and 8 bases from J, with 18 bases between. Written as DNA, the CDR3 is TGTGCCAGCAGCCCGTTACACCTCCGAGGGGAAAAACTGTTTTTT. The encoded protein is CASSPLHLRGEKLFF. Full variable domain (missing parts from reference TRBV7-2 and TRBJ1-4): GAGVSQSPSNKVTEKGKDVELRCDPISGHTALYWYRQSLGQGLEFLIYFQGNSAPDKSGLPSDRFSAERTGGSVSTLTIQRTQQEDSAVYLCASSPLHLRGEKLFFGSGTQLSVL.

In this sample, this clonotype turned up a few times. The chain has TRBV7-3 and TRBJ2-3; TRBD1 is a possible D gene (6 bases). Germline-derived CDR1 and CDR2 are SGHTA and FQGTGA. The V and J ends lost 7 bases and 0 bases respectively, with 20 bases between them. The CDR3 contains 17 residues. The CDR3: CASTLTRGGRSTDTQYF. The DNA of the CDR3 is TGTGCCAGCACTCTGACCAGGGGCGGTAGGAGCACAGATACGCAGTATTTT.

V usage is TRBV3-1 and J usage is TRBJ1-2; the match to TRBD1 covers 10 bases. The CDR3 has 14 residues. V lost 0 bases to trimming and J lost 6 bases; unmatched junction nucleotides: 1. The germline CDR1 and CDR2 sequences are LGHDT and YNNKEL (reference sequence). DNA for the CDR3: TGTGCCAGCAGCCAAGATGGGACAGGGGATGGCTACACCTTC. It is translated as CASSQDGTGDGYTF.

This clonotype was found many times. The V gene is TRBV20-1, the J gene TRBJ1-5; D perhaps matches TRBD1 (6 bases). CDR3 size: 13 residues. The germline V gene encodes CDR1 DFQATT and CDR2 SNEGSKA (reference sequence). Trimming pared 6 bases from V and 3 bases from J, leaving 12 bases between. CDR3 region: CSARGQNNQPQHF. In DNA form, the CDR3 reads TGCAGTGCCCGGGGGCAGAACAATCAGCCCCAGCATTTT.

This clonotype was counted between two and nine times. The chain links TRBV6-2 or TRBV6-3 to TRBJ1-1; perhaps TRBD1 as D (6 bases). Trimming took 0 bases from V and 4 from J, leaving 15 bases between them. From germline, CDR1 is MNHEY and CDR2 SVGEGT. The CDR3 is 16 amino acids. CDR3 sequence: CASSYSAGAWGTEAFF. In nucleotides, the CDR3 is TGTGCCAGCAGTTACTCGGCGGGGGCGTGGGGCACTGAAGCTTTCTTT.

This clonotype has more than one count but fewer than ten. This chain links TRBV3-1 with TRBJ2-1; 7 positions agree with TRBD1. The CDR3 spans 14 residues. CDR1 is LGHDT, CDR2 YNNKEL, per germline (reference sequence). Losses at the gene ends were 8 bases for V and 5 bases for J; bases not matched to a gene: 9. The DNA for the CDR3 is TGTGCCAGCGGAATTTGGGACAGTCACAATGAGCAGTTCTTC. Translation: CASGIWDSHNEQFF.